In this sample, the clone carrying this T cell receptor (beta chain) turned up many times. The antigen is not known. The sample is drawn from a study of blood T cells in healthy people across ages. Study-level results: Per million T cells, TCR beta diversity dropped about linearly as age rose. Conclusively comparing naive with antigen-experienced cells was impossible with unsorted PBMCs.

Donors were healthy Caucasian individuals from Russia aged roughly 6 to 90. Then a second PCR, running roughly 6 to 11 cycles, was carried out with a sample-barcoded 5' primer and a J-beta primer mix. At least 3 million CDR3-containing paired-end reads were obtained per sample. TCRdb re-analysed the 5' RACE reads in MiXCR, keeping a single row per CDR3 protein. The repertoire holds hundreds of thousands of distinct CDR3 sequences, with about 30% as singletons. Sequencing was done on a sample of blood. The source is a woman aged 80 or over in good health.

The CDR3 protein is CASSYGRGYEQYF. CDR3 coding DNA: TGTGCCAGCAGTTACGGTCGGGGGTACGAGCAGTACTTC. The chain combines TRBV6-2 or TRBV6-3 with TRBJ2-7; tentative D call: TRBD2 (6 bases). The CDR3 is 13 amino acids. V was cut by 2 bases and J by 4 bases, with 9 bases left in between. Germline V lookup: CDR1 MNHEY, CDR2 SVGEGT.